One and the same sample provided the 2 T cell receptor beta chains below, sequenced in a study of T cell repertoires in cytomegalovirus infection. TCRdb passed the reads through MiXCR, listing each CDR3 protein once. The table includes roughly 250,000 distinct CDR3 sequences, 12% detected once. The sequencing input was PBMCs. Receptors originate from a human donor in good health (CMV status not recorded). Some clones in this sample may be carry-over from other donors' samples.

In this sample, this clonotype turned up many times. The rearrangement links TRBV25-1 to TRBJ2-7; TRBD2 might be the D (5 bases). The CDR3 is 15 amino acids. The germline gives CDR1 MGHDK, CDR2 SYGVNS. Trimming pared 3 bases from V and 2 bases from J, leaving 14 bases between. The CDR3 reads CASSEVGGPTYEQYF. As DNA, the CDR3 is TGTGCCAGCAGTGAGGTCGGCGGGCCGACCTACGAGCAGTACTTC.

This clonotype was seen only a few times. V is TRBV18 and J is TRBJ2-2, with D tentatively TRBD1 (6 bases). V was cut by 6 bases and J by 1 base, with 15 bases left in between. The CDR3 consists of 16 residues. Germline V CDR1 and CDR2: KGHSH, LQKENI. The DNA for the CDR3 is TGTGCCAGCTCCCCAACGACAGGCCAGAACACCGGGGAGCTGTTTTTT. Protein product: CASSPTTGQNTGELFF. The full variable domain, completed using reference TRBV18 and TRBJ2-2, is NAGVMQNPRHLVRRRGQEARLRCSPMKGHSHVYWYRQLPEEGLKFMVYLQKENIIDESGMPKERFSAEFPKEGPSILRIQQVVRGDSAAYFCASSPTTGQNTGELFFGEGSRLTVL.